The sequence of this T cell receptor (beta chain) was determined in a study of T cell repertoires in cytomegalovirus infection (dated by TCRdb to about 2019). Turning to the overall study: Recently identified HLA-C-restricted CMV epitopes, whose presentation resists viral immunomodulation, were targeted by peptide stimulations together with well-studied HLA-B-restricted epitopes. Donor HLA type was relevant to the analysis, as public TCR beta signatures indicated carriage of CMV infection together with the matching HLA type. The paper as a whole reports these results and caveats: In both this cohort and an independent roughly 400-donor cohort, the cumulative frequency of public TCR beta family members distinguished carriers of CMV infection plus the relevant HLA type. The ex vivo response was dominated by HLA-C-restricted CMV-specific TCR beta clonotypes, which also provided the single most frequent clonotype in two of eight donors.

The CDR3 starts with the cysteine, ends with the phenylalanine, and has 16 residues. Only the CDR3 portion is preserved as DNA: 48 bases, with reading frame beginning at the first base. V and J are truncated by 3 bases and 0 bases respectively, leaving an intervening sequence of 12 bases. The germline V gene yields MNHEY for CDR1 and SVGEGT for CDR2. This clonotype occurred a few times. The antigen it binds to is not known. The record has no base qualities; no much larger clone is one base away. This specimen's treatment or condition label, per the study, means: in vitro stimulation with specific CMV peptide epitopes to enrich CMV-specific T cells. TCRdb names Illumina HiSeq 1500 as the instrument used. In-frame beta chains were kept once TCRdb had trimmed the public reads at Q25 with fastp and called clones with MiXCR. Entries that share a CDR3 protein sequence are merged under the most common genes and DNA. Recorded for this sample are about 920,000 distinct CDR3 sequences; 30% to 40% of them occurred a single time. The ten top clones hold roughly 13% of the sample.

The specimen was cultured CD8+ T cells from PBMCs, collected from culture after CMV antigen stimulation. The chain couples TRBV6-2 or TRBV6-3 to TRBJ2-4; no confident D gene assignment can be made. This receptor was identified in a human donor in good health (CMV status not recorded). Some clones in this sample may be carry-over from other donors' samples. The base sequence is TGTGCCAGCAGTTATTTTGGTGCAGGAGCCAAAAACATTCAGTACTTC. Translation gives CASSYFGAGAKNIQYF.